A single sample gave rise to the 4 T cell receptor beta chains below, sequenced in a study of T cells in Graves' hyperthyroidism and ophthalmopathy. TCR beta CDR3 regions were amplified from RNA. The HTBI primer set served for first-round RT-PCR of the TCR CDR3. TCRdb re-analysed the multiplex PCR reads in MiXCR, keeping a single row per CDR3 protein. The sample yields more than 550,000 distinct CDR3 sequences, just under 45% seen once. The specimen sequenced was peripheral blood or thyroid tissue (not recorded which). The source is an adult man with Graves' disease, either hyperthyroidism or ophthalmopathy (not recorded which).

This chain uses TRBV7-9 with TRBJ1-4; 9 nucleotides agree with TRBD1. Germline trimming cut 4 bases from V and 8 bases from J; bases unmatched to any gene: 14. This CDR3 has 17 residues. Germline V gene sequence: CDR1 SEHNR, CDR2 FQNEAQ (reference sequence). The CDR3 protein is CASSSSPGTGSGEKLFF. Written as DNA, the CDR3 is TGTGCCAGCAGCTCGTCTCCCGGGACAGGGAGTGGCGAAAAACTGTTTTTT.

Here the CDR3 DNA reads TGCAGCCTTGAAACCGGCAGGTCCTACGAGCAGTACTTC. Translated, it gives CSLETGRSYEQYF. The chain has TRBV20-1 and TRBJ2-7; D uncertain. Germline CDR1 and CDR2: DFQATT and SNEGSKA (reference sequence). CDR3 size: 13 residues.

In this sample, this clonotype turned up once. The DNA of the CDR3 is TGTGCCAGCAGTCAATTGGCCCAAGAGACCCAGTACTTC. Its translation: CASSQLAQETQYF. The chain links TRBV7-9 to TRBJ2-5; D is unresolved. V was trimmed by 6 bases and J by 1 base, leaving 9 bases between them. The germline gives CDR1 SEHNR, CDR2 FQNEAQ (reference sequence). This CDR3 contains 13 residues.

The J gene is TRBJ1-6, the V gene TRBV7-2, with D perhaps matching TRBD1 (5 bases). CDR1 is SGHTA, CDR2 FQGNSA, per germline. The V end was cut by 3 bases, the J end by 4 bases, with 16 bases between. The CDR3 runs to 17 residues. The CDR3: CASSLLKLDTYNSPLHF. As DNA, the CDR3 is TGTGCCAGCAGCTTGTTGAAACTGGACACATATAATTCACCCCTCCACTTT.